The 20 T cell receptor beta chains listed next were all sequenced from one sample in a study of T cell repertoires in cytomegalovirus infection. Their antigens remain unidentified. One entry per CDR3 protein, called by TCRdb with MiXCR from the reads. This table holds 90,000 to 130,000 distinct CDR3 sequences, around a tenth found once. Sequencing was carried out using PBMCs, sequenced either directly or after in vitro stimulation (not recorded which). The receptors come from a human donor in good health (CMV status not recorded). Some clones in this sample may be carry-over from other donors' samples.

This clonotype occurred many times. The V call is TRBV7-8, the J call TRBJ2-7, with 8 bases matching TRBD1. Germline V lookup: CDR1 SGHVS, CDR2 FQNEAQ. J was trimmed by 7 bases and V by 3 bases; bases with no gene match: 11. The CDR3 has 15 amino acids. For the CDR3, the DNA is TGTGCCAGCAGCTTGCTCGTGTCAGGGGGCTGGGAGCAGTACTTC. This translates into CASSLLVSGGWEQYF.

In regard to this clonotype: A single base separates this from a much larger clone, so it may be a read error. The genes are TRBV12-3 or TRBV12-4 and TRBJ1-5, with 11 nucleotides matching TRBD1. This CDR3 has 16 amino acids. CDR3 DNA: TGTGCCAGCAGCCTCGGACAGGGGGCTGGGAATCAGACCCAGCATTTT. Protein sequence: CASSLGQGAGNQTQHF.

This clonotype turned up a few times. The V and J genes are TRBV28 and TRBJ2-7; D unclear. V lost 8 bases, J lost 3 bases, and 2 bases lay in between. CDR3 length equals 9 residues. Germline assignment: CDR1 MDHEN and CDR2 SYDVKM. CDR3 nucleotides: TGTGCCAGCGGCTACGAGCAGTACTTC. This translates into CASGYEQYF.

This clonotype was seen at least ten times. The CDR3 is CASSSSGQGRNIQYF. The CDR3 nucleotides read TGTGCCAGCAGCTCCTCGGGACAGGGAAGGAACATTCAGTACTTC. J is TRBJ2-4 and V is TRBV7-6, with 9 bases aligning to TRBD1. Germline V lookup: CDR1 SGHVS, CDR2 FNYEAQ. CDR3 size: 15 residues. Unmatched junction bases numbered 8, after V lost 4 bases and J lost 7 bases.

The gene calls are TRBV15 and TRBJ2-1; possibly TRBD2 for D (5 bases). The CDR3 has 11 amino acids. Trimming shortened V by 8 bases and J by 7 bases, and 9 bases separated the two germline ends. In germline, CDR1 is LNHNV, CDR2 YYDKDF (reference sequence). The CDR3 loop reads CATRRRNEQFF. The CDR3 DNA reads TGTGCCACCCGTCGGAGGAATGAGCAGTTCTTC.

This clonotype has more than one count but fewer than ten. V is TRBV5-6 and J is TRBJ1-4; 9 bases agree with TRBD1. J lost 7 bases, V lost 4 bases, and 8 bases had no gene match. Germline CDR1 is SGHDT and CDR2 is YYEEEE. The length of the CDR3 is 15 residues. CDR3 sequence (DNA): TGTGCCAGCAGCCATAACAGGGGGCGATCTGAAAAACTGTTTTTT. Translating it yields CASSHNRGRSEKLFF.

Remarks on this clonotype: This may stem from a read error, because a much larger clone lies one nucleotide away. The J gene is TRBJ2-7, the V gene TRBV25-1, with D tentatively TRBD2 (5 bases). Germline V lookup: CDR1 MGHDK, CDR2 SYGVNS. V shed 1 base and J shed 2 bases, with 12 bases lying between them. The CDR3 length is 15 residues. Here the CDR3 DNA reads TGTGCCAGCAGTGAATTCAGCGGAAGCCCCTACGAGCAGTACTTC. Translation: CASSEFSGSPYEQYF.

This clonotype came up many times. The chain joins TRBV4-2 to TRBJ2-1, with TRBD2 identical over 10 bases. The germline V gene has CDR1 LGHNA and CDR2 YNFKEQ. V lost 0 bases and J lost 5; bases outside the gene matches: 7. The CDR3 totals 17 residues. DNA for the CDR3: TGTGCCAGCAGCCAAGATTCCTCTAGCGGGGGAAACAATGAGCAGTTCTTC. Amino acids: CASSQDSSSGGNNEQFF.

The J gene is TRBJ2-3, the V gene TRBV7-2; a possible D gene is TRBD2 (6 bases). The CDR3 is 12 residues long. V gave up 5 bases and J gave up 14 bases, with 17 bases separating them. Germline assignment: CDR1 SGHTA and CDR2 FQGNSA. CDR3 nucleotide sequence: TGTGCCAGCAGCGCGGGGACTCCCCGATGGTATTTT. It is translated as CASSAGTPRWYF.

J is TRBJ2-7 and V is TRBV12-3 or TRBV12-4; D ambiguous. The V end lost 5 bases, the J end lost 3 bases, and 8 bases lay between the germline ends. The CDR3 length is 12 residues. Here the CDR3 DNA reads TGTGCCAGCAGTCCAACAGACTACGAGCAGTACTTC. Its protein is CASSPTDYEQYF.

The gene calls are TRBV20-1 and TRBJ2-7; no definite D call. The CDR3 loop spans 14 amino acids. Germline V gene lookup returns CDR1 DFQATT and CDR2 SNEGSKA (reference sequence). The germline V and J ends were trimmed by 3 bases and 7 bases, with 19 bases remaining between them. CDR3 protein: CSASRTTYLGEQYF. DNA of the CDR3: TGCAGTGCTAGCCGAACAACCTATCTGGGAGAGCAGTACTTC.

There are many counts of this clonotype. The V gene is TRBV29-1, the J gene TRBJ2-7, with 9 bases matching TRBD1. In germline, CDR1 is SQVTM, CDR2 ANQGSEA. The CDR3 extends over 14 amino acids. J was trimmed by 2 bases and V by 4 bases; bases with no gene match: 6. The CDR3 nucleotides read TGCAGCGTTGTGGGACAGGGTTCCACCTACGAGCAGTACTTC. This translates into CSVVGQGSTYEQYF.

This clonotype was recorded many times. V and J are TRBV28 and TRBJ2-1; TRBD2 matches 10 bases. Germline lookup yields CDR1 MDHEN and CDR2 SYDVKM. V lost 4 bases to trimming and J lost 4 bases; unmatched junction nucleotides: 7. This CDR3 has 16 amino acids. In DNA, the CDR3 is TGTGCCAGCAGTTCGACCGGGACTAGCGCGTACAATGAGCAGTTCTTC. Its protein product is CASSSTGTSAYNEQFF.

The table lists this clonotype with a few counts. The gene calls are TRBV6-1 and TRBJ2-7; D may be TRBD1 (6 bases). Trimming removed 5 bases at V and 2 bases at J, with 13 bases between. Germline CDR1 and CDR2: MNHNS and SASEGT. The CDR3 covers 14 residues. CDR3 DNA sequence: TGTGCCAGCAGTATCCAACAGGGCCCCTACGAGCAGTACTTC. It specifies CASSIQQGPYEQYF.

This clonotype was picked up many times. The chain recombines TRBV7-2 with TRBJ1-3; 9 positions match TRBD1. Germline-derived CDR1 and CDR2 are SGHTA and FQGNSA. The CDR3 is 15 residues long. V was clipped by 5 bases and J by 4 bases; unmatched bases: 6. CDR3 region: CASSTGTGRGNTIYF. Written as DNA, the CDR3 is TGTGCCAGCAGCACCGGGACAGGGAGGGGAAACACCATATATTTT.

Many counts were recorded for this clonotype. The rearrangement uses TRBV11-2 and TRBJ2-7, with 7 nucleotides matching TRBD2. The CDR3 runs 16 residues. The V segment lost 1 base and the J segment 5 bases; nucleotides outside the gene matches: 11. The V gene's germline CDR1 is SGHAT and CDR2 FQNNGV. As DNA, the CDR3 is TGTGCCAGCAGCTTAGGGGTACGCGGGAGTCGCCACGAGCAGTACTTC. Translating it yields CASSLGVRGSRHEQYF.

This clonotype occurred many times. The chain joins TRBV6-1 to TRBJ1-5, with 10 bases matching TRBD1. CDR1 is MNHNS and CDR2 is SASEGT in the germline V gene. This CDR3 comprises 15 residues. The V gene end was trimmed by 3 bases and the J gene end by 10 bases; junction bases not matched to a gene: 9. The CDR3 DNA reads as TGTGCCAGCAGTGATACGGACAGGGGGGAAGAACCCCAGCATTTT. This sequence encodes CASSDTDRGEEPQHF.

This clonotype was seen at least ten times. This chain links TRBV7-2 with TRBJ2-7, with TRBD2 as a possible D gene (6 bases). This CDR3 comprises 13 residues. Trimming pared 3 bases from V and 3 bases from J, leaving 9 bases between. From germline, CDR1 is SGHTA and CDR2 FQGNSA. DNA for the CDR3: TGTGCCAGCAGCTTGGGACTTTTCTACGAGCAGTACTTC. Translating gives CASSLGLFYEQYF.

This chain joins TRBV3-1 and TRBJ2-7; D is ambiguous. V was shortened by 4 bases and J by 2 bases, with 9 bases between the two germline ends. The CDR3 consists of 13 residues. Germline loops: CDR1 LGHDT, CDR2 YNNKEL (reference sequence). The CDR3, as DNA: TGTGCCAGCAGCCCCGGTGGACCCTACGAGCAGTACGTC. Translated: CASSPGGPYEQYV.

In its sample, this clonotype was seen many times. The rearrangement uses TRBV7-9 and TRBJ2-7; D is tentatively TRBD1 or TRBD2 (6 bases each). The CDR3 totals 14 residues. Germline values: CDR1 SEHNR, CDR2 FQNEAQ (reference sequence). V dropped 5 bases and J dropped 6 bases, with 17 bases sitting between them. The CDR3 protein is CASSPWGARGEQYF. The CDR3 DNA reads TGTGCCAGCAGCCCCTGGGGGGCACGAGGCGAGCAGTACTTC.